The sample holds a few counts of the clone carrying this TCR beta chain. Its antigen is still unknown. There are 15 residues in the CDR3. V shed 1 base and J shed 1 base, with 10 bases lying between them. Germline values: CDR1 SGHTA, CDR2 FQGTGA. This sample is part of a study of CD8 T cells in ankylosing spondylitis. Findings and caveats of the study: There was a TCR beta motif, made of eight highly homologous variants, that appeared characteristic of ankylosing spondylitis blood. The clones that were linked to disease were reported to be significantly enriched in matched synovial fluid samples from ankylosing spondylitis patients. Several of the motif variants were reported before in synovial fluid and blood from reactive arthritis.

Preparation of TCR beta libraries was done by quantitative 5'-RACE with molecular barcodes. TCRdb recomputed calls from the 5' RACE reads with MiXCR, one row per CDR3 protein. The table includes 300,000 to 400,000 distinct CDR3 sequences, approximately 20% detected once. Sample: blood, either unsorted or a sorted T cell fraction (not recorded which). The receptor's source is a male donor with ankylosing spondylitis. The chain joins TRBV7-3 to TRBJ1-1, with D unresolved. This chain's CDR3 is CASSLMGTENTEAFF. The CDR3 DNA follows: TGTGCCAGCAGCTTAATGGGTACAGAGAACACTGAAGCTTTCTTT.